What follows are 12 T cell receptor beta chains derived from one specimen sequenced in a study of CD8 T cells in ankylosing spondylitis. Overall study findings and caveats: A TCR beta motif of 7 or 8 highly homologous variants appeared characteristic of ankylosing spondylitis blood.

These receptors' antigens are unknown. From the 5' RACE reads, TCRdb called clonotypes with MiXCR, one entry per CDR3 protein. In the table there are 670,000 or so distinct CDR3 sequences, roughly 19% of which are singletons. The sample was blood, either unsorted or a sorted T cell fraction (not recorded which). These receptors all stem from a male donor with ankylosing spondylitis.

The chain is built from TRBV7-6 and TRBJ2-3, with a weak D call TRBD1 (6 bases). With 1 base removed from V and 0 bases from J, the gap between germline ends came to 14 bases. CDR3 length: 17 amino acids. Germline CDR1 and CDR2: SGHVS and FNYEAQ. CDR3 amino acids: CASSLGPGHISTDTQYF. CDR3 coding DNA: TGTGCCAGCAGCTTAGGACCGGGACACATTAGCACAGATACGCAGTATTTT.

This clonotype appeared a few times. The genes are TRBV28 and TRBJ2-7, with D perhaps assigned TRBD1 or TRBD2 (5 bases each). Germline loops: CDR1 MDHEN, CDR2 SYDVKM. Trimming took 6 bases from V and 1 from J, leaving 13 bases between them. CDR3 length equals 14 residues. The CDR3 DNA follows: TGTGCCAGCAGCCAGGGAGCCTATTCCTACGAGCAGTACTTC. Translating gives CASSQGAYSYEQYF.

In its sample, this clonotype was seen a few times. The CDR3: CASSQEGTTVSNQPQHF. CDR3 bases: TGCGCCAGCAGCCAAGAGGGGACAACAGTTAGCAATCAGCCCCAGCATTTT. This chain joins TRBV4-1 and TRBJ1-5, with a weak D call TRBD1 (6 bases). Trimming left V 0 bases short and J 0 bases short, with 12 bases between. Germline CDR1 MGHRA, CDR2 YSYEKL. The CDR3 contains 17 residues.

This clonotype was observed a handful of times. The rearrangement joins TRBV5-1 to TRBJ2-1, with TRBD2 as a possible D gene (7 bases). Per germline, CDR1 SGHRS and CDR2 YFSETQ. The CDR3 has 14 residues. V was shortened by 7 bases and J by 9 bases, with 20 bases between the two germline ends. This CDR3 reads CASSARGGLGEQFF. In DNA form, the CDR3 reads TGCGCCAGCTCGGCGAGGGGGGGCCTTGGTGAGCAGTTCTTC. Full variable domain (remainder filled in from reference TRBV5-1 and TRBJ2-1): KAGVTQTPRYLIKTRGQQVTLSCSPISGHRSVSWYQQTPGQGLQFLFEYFSETQRNKGNFPGRFSGRQFSNSRSEMNVSTLELGDSALYLCASSARGGLGEQFFGPGTRLTVL.

This clonotype was picked up a small number of times. The chain uses TRBV28 and TRBJ2-5; 7 nucleotides match TRBD1. The germline gives CDR1 MDHEN, CDR2 SYDVKM. The J segment lost 3 bases and the V segment lost 5 bases, leaving 9 bases of the junction unmatched. This CDR3 contains 15 residues. The CDR3 DNA is TGTGCCAGCAGTAGGCCGACAGGGTTAGAAGAGACCCAGTACTTC. This sequence encodes CASSRPTGLEETQYF. The full variable domain, with the rest looked up from reference TRBV28 and TRBJ2-5, is DVKVTQSSRYLVKRTGEKVFLECVQDMDHENMFWYRQDPGLGLRLIYFSYDVKMKEKGDIPEGYSVSREKKERFSLILESASTNQTSMYLCASSRPTGLEETQYFGPGTRLLVL.

The chain is built from TRBV7-9 and TRBJ1-5, with TRBD1 as a possible D gene (5 bases). The germline V gene encodes CDR1 SEHNR and CDR2 FQNEAQ (reference sequence). CDR3 size: 15 residues. V was cut by 7 bases and J by 7 bases, with 20 bases left in between. CDR3 residues: CASTRGAVKVQPQHF. The CDR3 DNA reads TGTGCCAGCACCAGAGGGGCCGTTAAAGTGCAGCCCCAGCATTTT.

This clonotype was counted only a few times. J is TRBJ1-1 and V is TRBV2; 7 bases are a match to TRBD1. V was clipped by 5 bases and J by 8 bases; unmatched bases: 2. The CDR3 covers 11 residues. Looked up from germline, CDR1 is SNHLY and CDR2 is FYNNEI. CDR3 residues: CASSRGQEAFF. The CDR3 DNA is TGTGCCAGCAGTCGGGGACAGGAAGCTTTCTTT.

This clonotype has only a few counts. Written as DNA, the CDR3 is TGCGCCAGCAGCTTGGTGTTAGGGGGGACCGGGGAGCTGTTTTTT. Protein sequence: CASSLVLGGTGELFF. V is TRBV5-1 and J is TRBJ2-2; D is possibly TRBD1 or TRBD2 (6 bases each). Germline assignment: CDR1 SGHRS and CDR2 YFSETQ. The CDR3 length is 15 residues. V was cut by 0 bases and J by 5 bases, with 11 bases left in between.

This chain joins TRBV28 and TRBJ1-1, with D uncertain. The CDR3 consists of 14 residues. Trimming shortened V by 3 bases and J by 5 bases, and 13 bases separated the two germline ends. Germline loops: CDR1 MDHEN, CDR2 SYDVKM. CDR3 nucleotide sequence: TGTGCCAGCAGTTTGTCTTTGGGCGTGACTGAAGCTTTCTTT. It encodes CASSLSLGVTEAFF.

This rearrangement joins TRBV4-1 to TRBJ2-1; 12 bases are a match to TRBD2. This CDR3 is 21 amino acids long. CDR1 MGHRA and CDR2 YSYEKL come from the germline V gene. V lost 1 base to trimming and J lost 12 bases; unmatched junction nucleotides: 25. The CDR3 region has the DNA TGCGCCAGCAGCCAAGTTAGGGTTGGTTGGGTTGGGACTAGCGGGCCAGAGTCGCAGTTCTTC. This translates into CASSQVRVGWVGTSGPESQFF.

This clonotype has only a few counts. The chain recombines TRBV7-2 with TRBJ1-5, with a possible D match to TRBD1 (6 bases). Germline assignment: CDR1 SGHTA and CDR2 FQGNSA. There are 15 residues in the CDR3. Trimming removed 1 base at V and 5 bases at J, with 12 bases between. The CDR3: CASSLGLGGYQPQHF. CDR3 bases: TGTGCCAGCAGCTTAGGCTTGGGGGGCTATCAGCCCCAGCATTTT.

The rearrangement joins TRBV7-8 to TRBJ2-7; TRBD2 agrees at 10 bases. This CDR3 contains 16 residues. Trimming removed 1 base from V and 4 bases from J; junction bases left unmatched: 7. Germline V gene data show CDR1 as SGHVS and CDR2 as FQNEAQ. The CDR3 here is CASSLVSGRAVYEQYF. In DNA form, the CDR3 reads TGTGCCAGCAGCTTAGTCAGCGGGAGGGCCGTGTACGAGCAGTACTTC.